These 19 T cell receptor beta chains share one sample of origin, sequenced in a study of vaccination and CD4 T cells after COVID-19. Treatment in this sample: approximately nine-day PBMC culture with coronavirus spike peptide pools or control peptides (ViraFEST assay). Oncomine TCR Beta short-read sequencing was applied to DNA from cultured CD4+ T cells. From the PCR reads, TCRdb called clonotypes with MiXCR, one entry per CDR3 protein. The table lists some 9,500 distinct CDR3 sequences, 65% to 70% of them singletons, with around 9% in the top ten. Antigens for these TCRs are unknown. Sequenced here: CD4+ T cells from blood, cultured in vitro, sampled before SARS-CoV-2 vaccination. These receptors were obtained from a human donor who had recovered from COVID-19.

This chain joins TRBV27 and TRBJ2-3, with TRBD2 matching over 14 bases. This CDR3 is built from 19 residues. V trimming: 4 bases; J trimming: 4 bases; junction bases outside the gene matches: 13. Germline V CDR1 and CDR2: MNHEY, SMNVEV (reference sequence). The CDR3 spells CASSYYPGLAGAGADTQYF. The DNA for the CDR3 is TGTGCCAGCAGTTATTATCCGGGACTAGCGGGAGCCGGCGCAGATACGCAGTATTTT.

This rearrangement joins TRBV11-2 to TRBJ1-1; D perhaps matches TRBD1 (6 bases). Germline V gives CDR1 SGHAT, CDR2 FQNNGV. V was trimmed by 0 bases and J by 7 bases, leaving 12 bases between them. The CDR3 is made up of 14 amino acids. CDR3 nucleotides: TGTGCCAGCAGCTTAGAGGCAGGGGTTCATGAAGCTTTCTTT. It codes for CASSLEAGVHEAFF.

The gene calls are TRBV20-1 and TRBJ2-5; tentatively, D is TRBD2 (5 bases). V was pared by 4 bases and J by 4 bases, with 10 bases between. Germline V CDR1 and CDR2: DFQATT, SNEGSKA (reference sequence). The CDR3 runs 12 residues. This CDR3 is CSANRGRETQYF. CDR3 coding DNA: TGCAGTGCTAACAGAGGGCGAGAGACCCAGTACTTC.

The chain carries TRBV28 and TRBJ1-2; D not certain. CDR1 and CDR2 (germline): MDHEN, SYDVKM. The CDR3 contains 11 residues. V lost 1 base, J lost 8 bases, and 5 bases lay in between. The CDR3: CASSLLGGYTF. DNA of the CDR3: TGTGCCAGCAGTTTATTGGGCGGCTACACCTTC.

V gene TRBV7-2 combines with J gene TRBJ1-1; D is ambiguous. The CDR3 contains 13 residues. Trimming shortened V by 3 bases and J by 0 bases, and 5 bases separated the two germline ends. Germline V CDR1 and CDR2: SGHTA, FQGNSA. The CDR3 loop reads CASSLTMNTEAFF. DNA for the CDR3: TGTGCCAGCAGCTTGACAATGAACACTGAAGCTTTCTTT.

The V and J genes are TRBV7-3 and TRBJ2-1, with TRBD2 matching 8 bases. CDR3 length equals 15 residues. The V gene's germline CDR1 is SGHTA and CDR2 FQGTGA. The V gene end was trimmed by 7 bases and the J gene end by 0 bases; junction bases not matched to a gene: 5. The CDR3: CASTLSGSSYNEQFF. For the CDR3, the DNA is TGTGCCAGCACTCTCAGCGGGAGCTCCTACAATGAGCAGTTCTTC. Full variable domain (rest looked up from reference TRBV7-3 and TRBJ2-1): GAGVSQTPSNKVTEKGKYVELRCDPISGHTALYWYRQSLGQGPEFLIYFQGTGAADDSGLPNDRFFAVRPEGSVSTLKIQRTERGDSAVYLCASTLSGSSYNEQFFGPGTRLTVL.

The V and J genes are TRBV6-2 or TRBV6-3 and TRBJ2-3; 13 nucleotides align to TRBD2. CDR1 and CDR2 from the germline V gene are MNHEY and SVGEGT. Trimming took 9 bases from V and 6 from J; bases not matched to a gene: 3. The CDR3 consists of 13 residues. The chain's CDR3 is CASRTSGSDTQYF. The CDR3 nucleotides read TGTGCCAGTCGGACTAGCGGGAGTGATACGCAGTATTTT.

This clonotype was counted only a few times. The chain joins TRBV6-5 to TRBJ1-6; TRBD1 aligns across 7 bases. Germline V gene lookup returns CDR1 MNHEY and CDR2 SVGAGI. Trimming removed 2 bases from V and 11 bases from J; junction bases left unmatched: 6. CDR3 size: 14 residues. The CDR3 loop is CASSYGQAIPPLHF. CDR3 bases: TGTGCCAGCAGTTACGGACAGGCAATACCACCCCTCCACTTT.

This rearrangement joins TRBV28 to TRBJ1-5; D is ambiguous. The CDR3 extends over 10 amino acids. Germline CDR1 MDHEN, CDR2 SYDVKM. V gave up 7 bases and J gave up 5 bases, with 3 bases separating them. This CDR3 is CASNDQPQHF. CDR3 nucleotide sequence: TGTGCCAGCAATGATCAGCCCCAGCATTTT.

CDR3 DNA: TGTGCCAGCAGTGCCTCTCAACAGGGCTATATTCAGTACTTC. It is translated as CASSASQQGYIQYF. The rearrangement uses TRBV12-3 or TRBV12-4 and TRBJ2-4; possibly TRBD1 for D (6 bases). The V end was cut by 5 bases, the J end by 10 bases, with 18 bases between. The CDR3 is made up of 14 amino acids.

This clonotype is medium-sized (0.01 to 0.1%) by share. The chain is built from TRBV7-9 and TRBJ2-3; D is possibly TRBD2 (6 bases). Trimming pared 5 bases from V and 6 bases from J, leaving 15 bases between. CDR3 length equals 14 residues. CDR1 and CDR2 from the germline V gene are SEHNR and FQNEAQ (reference sequence). In nucleotides, the CDR3 is TGTGCCAGCAGCCCCGTCGGCCGGGGGGATACGCAGTATTTT. Encoded protein: CASSPVGRGDTQYF.

J is TRBJ1-5 and V is TRBV6-2 or TRBV6-3; D gene ambiguous. This CDR3 has 12 amino acids. Trimming removed 4 bases at V and 7 bases at J, with 8 bases between. The V gene's germline CDR1 is MNHEY and CDR2 SVGEGT. CDR3 residues: CASSLQWQPQHF. DNA for the CDR3: TGTGCCAGCAGTTTACAATGGCAGCCCCAGCATTTT.

This clonotype has only a few counts. V is TRBV21-1 and J is TRBJ2-1. TRBV21-1 is a known pseudogene. The CDR3 covers 14 residues. The CDR3 reads CASSKAGELLEQFF. The CDR3 nucleotides read TGTGCCAGCAGCAAAGCCGGCGAACTTCTTGAGCAGTTCTTC.

In its sample, this clonotype was seen a few times. The chain joins TRBV10-3 to TRBJ2-3, with 10 bases fitting TRBD2. The ends lost 6 bases at V and 3 bases at J; junction bases unmatched: 12. CDR3 length equals 17 residues. Germline lookup yields CDR1 ENHRY and CDR2 SYGVKD. DNA for the CDR3: TGTGCCATCAGATCGGGACTAGCGCGGTTTGTGACAGATACGCAGTATTTT. Amino acid sequence: CAIRSGLARFVTDTQYF.

The genes are TRBV10-3 and TRBJ2-5, with a possible D match to TRBD2 (5 bases). CDR3 length: 15 residues. CDR1 and CDR2 (germline): ENHRY, SYGVKD. With 6 bases removed from V and 1 base from J, the gap between germline ends came to 15 bases. The CDR3 bases are TGTGCCATCAGCGCATCTGTAGGAGGCCAAGAGACCCAGTACTTC. Translation: CAISASVGGQETQYF.

This clonotype was picked up a small number of times. The rearrangement links TRBV12-3 or TRBV12-4 to TRBJ1-6; TRBD1 matches at 10 bases. CDR3 size: 16 residues. The J segment lost 7 bases and the V segment lost 6 bases, leaving 9 bases of the junction unmatched. The CDR3: CASSPRDRGGNSPLHF. CDR3 sequence (DNA): TGTGCCAGCAGCCCCCGGGACAGGGGAGGGAATTCACCCCTCCACTTT.

This clonotype came up a few times. The chain employs TRBV5-4 and TRBJ1-2; the match to TRBD1 covers 7 bases. This CDR3 has 13 residues. Germline V lookup: CDR1 SGHNT, CDR2 YYREEE (reference sequence). V shed 0 bases, J shed 8 bases, and the junction held 4 bases outside the gene matches. The CDR3, as DNA: TGTGCCAGCAGCTTGGACAGGGGTTACGGCTACACCTTC. Encoded protein: CASSLDRGYGYTF.

This chain links TRBV6-5 with TRBJ1-1; D might be TRBD1 (6 bases). This CDR3 comprises 16 residues. Trimming removed 2 bases at V and 3 bases at J, with 16 bases between. Germline V gene sequence: CDR1 MNHEY, CDR2 SVGAGI. CDR3 DNA: TGTGCCAGCAGTTACGGACAGATTAAGCTGTACACTGAAGCTTTCTTT. It specifies CASSYGQIKLYTEAFF.

In its sample, this clonotype was seen once. V is TRBV24-1 and J is TRBJ2-3, with 16 positions matching TRBD2. The CDR3 extends over 18 amino acids. The V and J ends lost 4 bases and 3 bases, in that order; junction bases with no gene match: 6. Germline CDR1 KGHDR, CDR2 SFDVKD. This CDR3 reads CATSETGTSGRVTDTQYF. The CDR3 coding sequence is TGTGCCACCAGTGAGACCGGGACTAGCGGGAGGGTGACAGATACGCAGTATTTT.